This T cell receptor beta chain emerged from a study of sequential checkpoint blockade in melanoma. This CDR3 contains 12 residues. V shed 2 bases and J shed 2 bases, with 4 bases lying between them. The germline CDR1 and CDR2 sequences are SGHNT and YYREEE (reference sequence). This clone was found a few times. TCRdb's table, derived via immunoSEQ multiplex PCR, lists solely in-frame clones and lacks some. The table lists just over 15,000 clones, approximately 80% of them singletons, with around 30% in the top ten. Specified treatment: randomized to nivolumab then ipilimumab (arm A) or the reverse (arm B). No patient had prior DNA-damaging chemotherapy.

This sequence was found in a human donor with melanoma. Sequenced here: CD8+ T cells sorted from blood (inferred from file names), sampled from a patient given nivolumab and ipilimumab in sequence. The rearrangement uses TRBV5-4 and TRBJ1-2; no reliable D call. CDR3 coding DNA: TGTGCCAGCAGCTTAGAGAACTATGGCTACACCTTC. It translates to CASSLENYGYTF.